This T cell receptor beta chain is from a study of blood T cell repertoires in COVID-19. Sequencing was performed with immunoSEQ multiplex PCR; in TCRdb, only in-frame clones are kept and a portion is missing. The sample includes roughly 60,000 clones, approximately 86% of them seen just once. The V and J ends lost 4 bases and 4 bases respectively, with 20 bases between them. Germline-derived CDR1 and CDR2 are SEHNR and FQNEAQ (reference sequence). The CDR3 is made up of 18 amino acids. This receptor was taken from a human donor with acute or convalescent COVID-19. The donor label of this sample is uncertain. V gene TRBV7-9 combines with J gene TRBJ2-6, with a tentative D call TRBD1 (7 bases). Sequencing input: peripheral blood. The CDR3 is CASSSTGRSTLGANVLTF. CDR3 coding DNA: TGTGCCAGCAGCTCGACAGGGAGGTCGACTCTGGGGGCCAACGTCCTGACTTTC.